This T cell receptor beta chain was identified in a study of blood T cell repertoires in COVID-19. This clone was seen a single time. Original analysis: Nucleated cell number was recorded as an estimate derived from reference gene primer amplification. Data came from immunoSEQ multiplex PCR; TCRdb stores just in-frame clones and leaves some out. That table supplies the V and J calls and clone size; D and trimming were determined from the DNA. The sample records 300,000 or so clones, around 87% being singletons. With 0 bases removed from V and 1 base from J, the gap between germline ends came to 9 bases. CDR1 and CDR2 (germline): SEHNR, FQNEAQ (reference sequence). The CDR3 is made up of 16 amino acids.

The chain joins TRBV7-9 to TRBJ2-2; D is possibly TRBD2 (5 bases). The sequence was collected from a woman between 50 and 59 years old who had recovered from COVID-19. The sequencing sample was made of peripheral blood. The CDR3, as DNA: TGTGCCAGCAGCTTAGCAGGGAGAGGGAACACCGGGGAGCTGTTTTTT. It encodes CASSLAGRGNTGELFF.